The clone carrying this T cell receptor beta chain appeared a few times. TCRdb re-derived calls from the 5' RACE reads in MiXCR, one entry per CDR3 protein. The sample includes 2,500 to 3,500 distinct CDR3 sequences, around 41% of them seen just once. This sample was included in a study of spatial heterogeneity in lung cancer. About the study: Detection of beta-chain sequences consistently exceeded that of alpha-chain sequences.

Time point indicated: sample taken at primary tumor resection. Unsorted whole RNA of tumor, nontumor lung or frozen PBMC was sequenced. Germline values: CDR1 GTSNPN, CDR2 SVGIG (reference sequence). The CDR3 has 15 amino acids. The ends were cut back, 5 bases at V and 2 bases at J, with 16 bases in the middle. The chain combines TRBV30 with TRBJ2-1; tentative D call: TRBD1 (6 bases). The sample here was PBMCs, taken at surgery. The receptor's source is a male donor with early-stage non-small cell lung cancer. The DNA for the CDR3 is TGTGCCTGGGATACAGGGCCACCACCCTACAATGAGCAGTTCTTC. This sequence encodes CAWDTGPPPYNEQFF.